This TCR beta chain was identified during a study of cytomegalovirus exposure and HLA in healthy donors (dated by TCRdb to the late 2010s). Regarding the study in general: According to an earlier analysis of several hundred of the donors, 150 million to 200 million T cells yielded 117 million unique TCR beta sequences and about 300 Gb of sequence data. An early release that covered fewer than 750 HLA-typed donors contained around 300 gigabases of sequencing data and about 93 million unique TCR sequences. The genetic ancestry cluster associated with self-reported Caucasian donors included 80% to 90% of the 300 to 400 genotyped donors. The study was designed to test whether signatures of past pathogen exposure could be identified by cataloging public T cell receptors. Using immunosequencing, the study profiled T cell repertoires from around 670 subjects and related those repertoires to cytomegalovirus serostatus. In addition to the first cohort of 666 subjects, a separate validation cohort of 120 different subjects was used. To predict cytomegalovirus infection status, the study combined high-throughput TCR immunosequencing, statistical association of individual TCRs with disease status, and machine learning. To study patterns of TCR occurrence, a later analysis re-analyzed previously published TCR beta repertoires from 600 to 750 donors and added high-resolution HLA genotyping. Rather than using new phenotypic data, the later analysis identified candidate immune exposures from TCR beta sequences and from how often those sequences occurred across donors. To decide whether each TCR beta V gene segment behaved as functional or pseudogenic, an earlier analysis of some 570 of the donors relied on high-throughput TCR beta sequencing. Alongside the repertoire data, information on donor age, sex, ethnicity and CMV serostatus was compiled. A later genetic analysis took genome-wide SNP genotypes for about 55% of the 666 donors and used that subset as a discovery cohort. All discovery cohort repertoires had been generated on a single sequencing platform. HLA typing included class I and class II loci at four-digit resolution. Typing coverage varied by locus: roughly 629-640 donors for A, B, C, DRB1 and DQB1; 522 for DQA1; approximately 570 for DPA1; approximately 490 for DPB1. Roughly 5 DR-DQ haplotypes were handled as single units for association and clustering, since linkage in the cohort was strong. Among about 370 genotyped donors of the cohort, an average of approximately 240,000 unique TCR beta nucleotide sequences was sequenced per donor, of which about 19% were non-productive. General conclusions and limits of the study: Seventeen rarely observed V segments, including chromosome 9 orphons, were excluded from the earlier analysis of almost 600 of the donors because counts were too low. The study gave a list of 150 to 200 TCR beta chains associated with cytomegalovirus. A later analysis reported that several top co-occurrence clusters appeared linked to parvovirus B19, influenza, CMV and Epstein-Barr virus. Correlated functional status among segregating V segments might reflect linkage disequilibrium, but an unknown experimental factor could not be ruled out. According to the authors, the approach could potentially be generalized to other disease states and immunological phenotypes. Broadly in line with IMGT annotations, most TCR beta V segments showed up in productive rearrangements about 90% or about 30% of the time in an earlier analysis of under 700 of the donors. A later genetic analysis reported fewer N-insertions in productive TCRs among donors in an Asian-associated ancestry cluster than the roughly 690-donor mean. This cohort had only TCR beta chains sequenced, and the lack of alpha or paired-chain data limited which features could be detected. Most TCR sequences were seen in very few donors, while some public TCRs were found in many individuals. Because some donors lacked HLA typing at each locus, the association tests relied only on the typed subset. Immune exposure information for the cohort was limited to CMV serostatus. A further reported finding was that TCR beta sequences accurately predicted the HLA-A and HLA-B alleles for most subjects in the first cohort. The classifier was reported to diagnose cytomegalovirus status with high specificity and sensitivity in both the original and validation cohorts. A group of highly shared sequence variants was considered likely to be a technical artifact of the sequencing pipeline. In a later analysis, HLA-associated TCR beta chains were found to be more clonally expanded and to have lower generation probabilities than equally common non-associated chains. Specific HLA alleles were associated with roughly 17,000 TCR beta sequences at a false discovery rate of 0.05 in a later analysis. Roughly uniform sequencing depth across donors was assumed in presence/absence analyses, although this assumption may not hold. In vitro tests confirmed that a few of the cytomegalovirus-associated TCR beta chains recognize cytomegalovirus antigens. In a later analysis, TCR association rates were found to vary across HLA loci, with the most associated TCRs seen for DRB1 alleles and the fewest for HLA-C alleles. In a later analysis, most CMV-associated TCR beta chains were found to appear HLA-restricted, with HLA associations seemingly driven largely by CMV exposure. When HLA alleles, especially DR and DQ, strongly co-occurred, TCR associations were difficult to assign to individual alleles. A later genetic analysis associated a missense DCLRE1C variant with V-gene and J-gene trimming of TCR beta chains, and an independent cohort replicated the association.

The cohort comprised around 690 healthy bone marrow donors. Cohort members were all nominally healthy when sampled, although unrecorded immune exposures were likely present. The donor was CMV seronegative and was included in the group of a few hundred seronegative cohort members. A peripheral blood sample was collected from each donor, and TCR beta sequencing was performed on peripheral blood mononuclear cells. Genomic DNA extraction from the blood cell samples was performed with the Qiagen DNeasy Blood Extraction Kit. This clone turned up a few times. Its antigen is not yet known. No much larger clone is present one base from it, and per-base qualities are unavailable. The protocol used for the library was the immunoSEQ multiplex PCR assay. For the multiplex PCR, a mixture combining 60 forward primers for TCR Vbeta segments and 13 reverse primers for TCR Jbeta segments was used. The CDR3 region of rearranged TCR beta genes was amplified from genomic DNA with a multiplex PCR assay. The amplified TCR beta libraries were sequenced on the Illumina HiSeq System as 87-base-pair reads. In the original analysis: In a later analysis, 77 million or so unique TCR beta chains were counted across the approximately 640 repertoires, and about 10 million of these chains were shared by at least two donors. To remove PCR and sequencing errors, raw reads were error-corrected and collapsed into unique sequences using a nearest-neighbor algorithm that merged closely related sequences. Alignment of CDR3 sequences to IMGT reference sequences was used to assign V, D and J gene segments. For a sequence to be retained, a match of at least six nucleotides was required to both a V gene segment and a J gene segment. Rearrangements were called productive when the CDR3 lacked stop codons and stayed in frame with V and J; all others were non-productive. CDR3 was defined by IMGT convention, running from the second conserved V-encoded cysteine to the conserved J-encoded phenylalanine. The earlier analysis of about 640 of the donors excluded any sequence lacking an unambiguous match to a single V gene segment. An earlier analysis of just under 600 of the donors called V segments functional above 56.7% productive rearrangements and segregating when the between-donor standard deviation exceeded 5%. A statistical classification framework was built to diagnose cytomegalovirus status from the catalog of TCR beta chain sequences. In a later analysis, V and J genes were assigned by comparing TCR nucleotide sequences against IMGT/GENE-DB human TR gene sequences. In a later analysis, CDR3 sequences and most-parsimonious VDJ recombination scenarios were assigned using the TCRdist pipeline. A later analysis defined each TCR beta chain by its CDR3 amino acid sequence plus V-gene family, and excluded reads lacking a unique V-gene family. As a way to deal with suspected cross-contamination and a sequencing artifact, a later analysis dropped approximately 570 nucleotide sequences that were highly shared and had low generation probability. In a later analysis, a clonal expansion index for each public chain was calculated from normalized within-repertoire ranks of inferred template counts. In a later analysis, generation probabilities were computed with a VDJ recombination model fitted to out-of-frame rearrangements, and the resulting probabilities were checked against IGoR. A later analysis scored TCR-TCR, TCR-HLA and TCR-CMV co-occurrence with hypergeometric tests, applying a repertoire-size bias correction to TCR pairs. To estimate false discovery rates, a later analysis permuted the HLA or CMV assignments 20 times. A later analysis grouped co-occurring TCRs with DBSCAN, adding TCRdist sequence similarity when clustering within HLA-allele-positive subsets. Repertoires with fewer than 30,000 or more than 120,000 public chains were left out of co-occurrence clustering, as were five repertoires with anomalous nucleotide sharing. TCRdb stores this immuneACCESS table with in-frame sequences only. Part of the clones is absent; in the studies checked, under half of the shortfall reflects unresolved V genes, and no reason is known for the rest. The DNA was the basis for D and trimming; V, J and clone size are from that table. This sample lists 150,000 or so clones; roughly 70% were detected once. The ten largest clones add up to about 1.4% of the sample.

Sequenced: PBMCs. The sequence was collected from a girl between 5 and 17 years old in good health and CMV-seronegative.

The CDR3 reads as follows: CASSFDLGGETQYF. The bases read TGCGCCAGCAGCTTTGATTTGGGGGGGGAGACCCAGTACTTC. The chain is encoded by TRBV5-1 joined to TRBJ2-5, with 7 bases aligning to TRBD2. The germline V gene yields SGHRS for CDR1 and YFSETQ for CDR2. Trimming leaves V shorter by 2 bases and J shorter by 5 bases, with the junction holding 6 bases beyond the gene matches. Reading from cysteine to phenylalanine, the CDR3 counts 14 amino acids. Only the CDR3 DNA stays, 42 bases, in frame from base 1.